This T cell receptor beta chain was captured in a study of blood T cell repertoires in COVID-19. The V and J ends lost 4 bases and 2 bases respectively, with 10 bases between them. This CDR3 is built from 14 residues. CDR1 and CDR2 from the germline V gene are LGHDT and YNNKEL (reference sequence). How the authors handled the data: Amplification of reference gene primers provided the estimated nucleated cell counts. Clones were sequenced by immunoSEQ multiplex PCR, and TCRdb holds only the in-frame ones, with some missing. Clone size and the V and J calls come from that table; the DNA yielded D and trimming. The data show 140,000 to 150,000 clones, around 80% seen once. Only one count was recorded for this clone.

This TCR was sampled from a woman aged 45 to 65 who had recovered from COVID-19. Sample: PBMCs or T cells enriched from blood (not recorded which). This chain joins TRBV3-1 (or the pseudogene TRBV3-2) and TRBJ2-3, with unresolved D. CDR3 in DNA: TGTGCCAGCAGCCTTCTTAGAATCACAGATACGCAGTATTTT. It yields the protein CASSLLRITDTQYF.